Each of the 14 T cell receptor beta chains below was sequenced from the same sample in a study of T cell repertoires in ileal Crohn's disease. TCRdb keeps only in-frame clones here, not all; method: immunoSEQ multiplex PCR. The table lists around 33,000 clones, roughly 78% of them singletons. The material sequenced was ileal tissue. All receptors come from an adult with Crohn's disease.

The V call is TRBV5-5, the J call TRBJ2-7; 9 bases fit TRBD1. The CDR3 spans 19 residues. Germline loops: CDR1 SGHKS, CDR2 YYEKEE (reference sequence). V was pared by 0 bases and J by 4 bases, with 17 bases of the junction left unmatched. The CDR3 loop reads CASSLVRDRVIGPFYEQYF. Here the CDR3 DNA reads TGTGCCAGCAGCTTGGTCCGGGACAGGGTGATTGGGCCCTTTTACGAGCAGTACTTC.

The CDR3, as DNA: TGTGCCAGCAGCTCTGGTACAGGGGGGCTAGCAGATACGCAGTATTTT. It codes for CASSSGTGGLADTQYF. The genes are TRBV7-2 and TRBJ2-3; 8 positions agree with TRBD1. Germline V gene data show CDR1 as SGHTA and CDR2 as FQGNSA. With V trimmed by 4 bases and J by 4 bases, 10 bases remained unmatched. The CDR3 has 16 amino acids.

This chain connects TRBV7-2 to TRBJ1-1; D unclear. The V end lost 1 base, the J end lost 1 base, and 4 bases lay between the germline ends. This CDR3 spans 13 amino acids. Germline values: CDR1 SGHTA, CDR2 FQGNSA. The CDR3 DNA is TGTGCCAGCAGCTTAGACAGGAACACTGAAGCTTTCTTT. Protein product: CASSLDRNTEAFF.

The V and J genes are TRBV11-2 and TRBJ2-1, with D tentatively TRBD1 (6 bases). The CDR3 sequence is 15 residues long. Germline CDR1 is SGHAT and CDR2 is FQNNGV. The V gene lost 8 bases and the J gene lost 0 bases, with 14 bases spanning the gap. In DNA form, the CDR3 reads TGTGCCAGCGCAGAACAGGGTAGCTCCTACAATGAGCAGTTCTTC. This gives the protein CASAEQGSSYNEQFF.

This clone came up once. The J gene is TRBJ1-1, the V gene TRBV5-1; 7 bases are a match to TRBD1. Germline V gene sequence: CDR1 SGHRS, CDR2 YFSETQ. This CDR3 contains 13 residues. V trimming: 3 bases; J trimming: 4 bases; junction bases outside the gene matches: 3. CDR3 residues: CASSWGQPTEAFF. The CDR3, as DNA: TGCGCCAGCAGCTGGGGACAGCCCACTGAAGCTTTCTTT.

This chain connects TRBV9 to TRBJ2-1, with TRBD1 matching 8 bases. Germline loops: CDR1 SGDLS, CDR2 YYNGEE. The trim removed 4 bases at V and 4 bases at J, leaving 7 bases unmatched. The CDR3 sequence is 15 residues long. This chain's CDR3 is CASSPRGQVYNEQFF. The CDR3 DNA is TGTGCCAGCAGCCCAAGGGGACAGGTGTACAATGAGCAGTTCTTC. Variable domain in full (rest from reference TRBV9 and TRBJ2-1): DSGVTQTPKHLITATGQRVTLRCSPRSGDLSVYWYQQSLDQGLQFLIQYYNGEERAKGNILERFSAQQFPDLHSELNLSSLELGDSALYFCASSPRGQVYNEQFFGPGTRLTVL.

This clone was counted between two and nine times. The rearrangement uses TRBV6-1 and TRBJ2-7, with TRBD1 as a possible D gene (6 bases). Germline V gives CDR1 MNHNS, CDR2 SASEGT. The V end was cut by 5 bases, the J end by 3 bases, with 8 bases between. The CDR3 is 12 amino acids. The CDR3 sequence is CASSWDIYEQYF. The CDR3, as DNA: TGTGCCAGCAGTTGGGACATCTACGAGCAGTACTTC.

This clone was counted only a few times. V and J are TRBV7-8 and TRBJ2-3; D not resolved. CDR3 length: 15 amino acids. Germline lookup yields CDR1 SGHVS and CDR2 FQNEAQ. The V end was cut by 1 base, the J end by 0 bases, with 8 bases between. In DNA form, the CDR3 reads TGTGCCAGCAGCTTAGGAGGTTTTAGCACAGATACGCAGTATTTT. This encodes CASSLGGFSTDTQYF.

V gene TRBV4-1 combines with J gene TRBJ2-5; D might be TRBD1 (7 bases). Trimming cost V 2 bases and J 6 bases, with 19 bases left between them. Germline lookup yields CDR1 MGHRA and CDR2 YSYEKL. The CDR3 has 16 residues. The chain's CDR3 is CASSQTPGQGGKTQYF. In nucleotides, the CDR3 is TGCGCCAGCAGCCAAACCCCCGGGCAGGGGGGAAAGACCCAGTACTTC.

The chain joins TRBV19 to TRBJ1-5; maybe TRBD1 (6 bases). This CDR3 spans 14 amino acids. CDR1 LNHDA and CDR2 SQIVND come from the germline V gene (reference sequence). V was shortened by 6 bases and J by 5 bases, with 14 bases between the two germline ends. CDR3 bases: TGTGCCAGTAGGCCTACAGGGAAGGATCAGCCCCAGCATTTT. Its protein is CASRPTGKDQPQHF. Using reference TRBV19 and TRBJ1-5 for the parts outside the CDR3, the full variable domain is DGGITQSPKYLFRKEGQNVTLSCEQNLNHDAMYWYRQDPGQGLRLIYYSQIVNDFQKGDIAEGYSVSREKKESFPLTVTSAQKNPTAFYLCASRPTGKDQPQHFGDGTRLSIL.

The genes are TRBV5-1 and TRBJ2-3, with D possibly TRBD1 on 5 matching bases. This CDR3 has 14 amino acids. Germline loops: CDR1 SGHRS, CDR2 YFSETQ. The V gene lost 6 bases and the J gene lost 4 bases, with 15 bases spanning the gap. The CDR3 DNA reads TGCGCCAGCAAAGGGAATACAGGTGCAGATACGCAGTATTTT. It translates to CASKGNTGADTQYF.

In its sample, this clone ranks as medium-sized. The chain couples TRBV4-3 to TRBJ1-2; 7 nucleotides agree with TRBD1. This CDR3 is built from 14 residues. V gave up 3 bases and J gave up 7 bases; unmatched junction bases: 8. Germline loops: CDR1 LGHNA, CDR2 YSLEER. The CDR3 sequence: CASSQDRNSGGYTF. CDR3 sequence (DNA): TGCGCCAGCAGCCAGGACAGGAATTCTGGTGGCTACACCTTC.

The chain is built from TRBV6-5 and TRBJ2-2; D gene uncertain. The germline gives CDR1 MNHEY, CDR2 SVGAGI. V was shortened by 6 bases and J by 2 bases, with 13 bases between the two germline ends. The CDR3 extends over 15 amino acids. The CDR3 reads CASRRYPYNTGELFF. DNA for the CDR3: TGTGCCAGCAGGCGTTACCCTTATAACACCGGGGAGCTGTTTTTT.

The V and J genes are TRBV4-1 and TRBJ2-7; 8 nucleotides line up with TRBD2. The V segment lost 4 bases and the J segment 3 bases; nucleotides outside the gene matches: 14. The CDR3 is 17 residues long. Germline-derived CDR1 and CDR2 are MGHRA and YSYEKL. CDR3 coding DNA: TGCGCCAGCAGCCCCCCCTCGACCGGGACTAGAAGCTACGAGCAGTACTTC. The encoded protein is CASSPPSTGTRSYEQYF.